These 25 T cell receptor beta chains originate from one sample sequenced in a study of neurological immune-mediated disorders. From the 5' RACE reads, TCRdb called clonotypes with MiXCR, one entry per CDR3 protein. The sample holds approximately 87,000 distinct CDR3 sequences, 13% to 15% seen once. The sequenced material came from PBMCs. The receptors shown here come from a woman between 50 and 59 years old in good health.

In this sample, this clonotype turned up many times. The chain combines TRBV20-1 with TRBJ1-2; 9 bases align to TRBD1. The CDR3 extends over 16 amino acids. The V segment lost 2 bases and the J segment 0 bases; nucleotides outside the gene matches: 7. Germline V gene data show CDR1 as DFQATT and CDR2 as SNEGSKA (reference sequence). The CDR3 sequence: CSARPPGQGANYGYTF. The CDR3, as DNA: TGCAGTGCTAGACCCCCGGGACAGGGAGCTAACTATGGCTACACCTTC.

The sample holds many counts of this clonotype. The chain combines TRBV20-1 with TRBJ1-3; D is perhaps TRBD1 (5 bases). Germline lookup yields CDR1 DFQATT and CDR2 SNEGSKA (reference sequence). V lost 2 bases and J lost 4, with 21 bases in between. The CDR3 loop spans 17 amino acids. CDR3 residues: CSARKSGLRTLGNTIYF. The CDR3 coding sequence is TGCAGTGCTAGAAAATCGGGACTTCGGACGTTAGGAAACACCATATATTTT.

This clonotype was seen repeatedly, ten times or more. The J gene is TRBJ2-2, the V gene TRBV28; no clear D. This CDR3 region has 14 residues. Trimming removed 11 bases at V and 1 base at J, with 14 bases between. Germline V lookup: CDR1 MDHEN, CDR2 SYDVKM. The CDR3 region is CAVQGDQNTGELFF. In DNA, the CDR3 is TGTGCCGTTCAAGGTGACCAGAACACCGGGGAGCTGTTTTTT.

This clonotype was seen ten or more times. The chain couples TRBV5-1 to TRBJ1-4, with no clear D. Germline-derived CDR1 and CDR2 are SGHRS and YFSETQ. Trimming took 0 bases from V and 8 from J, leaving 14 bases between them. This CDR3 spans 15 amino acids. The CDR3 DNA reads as TGCGCCAGCAGCTTGGTAAGACGAGAAGGAGAAAAACTGTTTTTT. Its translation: CASSLVRREGEKLFF.

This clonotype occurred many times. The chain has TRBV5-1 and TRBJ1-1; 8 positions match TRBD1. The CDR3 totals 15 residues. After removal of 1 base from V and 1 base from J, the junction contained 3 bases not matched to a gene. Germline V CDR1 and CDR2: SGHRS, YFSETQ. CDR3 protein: CASSLTGGTNTEAFF. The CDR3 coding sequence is TGCGCCAGCAGCTTGACAGGGGGAACGAACACTGAAGCTTTCTTT.

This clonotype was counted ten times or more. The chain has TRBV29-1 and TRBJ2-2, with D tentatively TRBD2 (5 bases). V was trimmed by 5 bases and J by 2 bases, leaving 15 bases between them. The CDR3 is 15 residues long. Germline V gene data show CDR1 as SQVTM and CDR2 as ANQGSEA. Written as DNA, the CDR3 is TGCAGCGTTCGCAGCGGTCCTAGTAACACCGGGGAGCTGTTTTTT. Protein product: CSVRSGPSNTGELFF.

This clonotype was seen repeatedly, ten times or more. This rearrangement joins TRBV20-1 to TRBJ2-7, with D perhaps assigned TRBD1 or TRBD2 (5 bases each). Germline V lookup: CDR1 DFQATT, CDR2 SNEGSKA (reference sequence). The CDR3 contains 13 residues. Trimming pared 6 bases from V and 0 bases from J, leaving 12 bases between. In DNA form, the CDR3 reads TGCAGTGCCGGGGCGGACCGCTCCTACGAGCAGTACTTC. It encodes CSAGADRSYEQYF.

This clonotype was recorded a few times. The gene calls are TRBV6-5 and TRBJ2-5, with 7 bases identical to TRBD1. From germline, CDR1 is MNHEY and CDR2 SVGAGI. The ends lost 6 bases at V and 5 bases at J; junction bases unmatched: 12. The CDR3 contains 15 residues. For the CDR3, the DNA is TGTGCCAGCAGCCCAGGGGGAAGTCGAGGGGAGACCCAGTACTTC. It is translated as CASSPGGSRGETQYF.

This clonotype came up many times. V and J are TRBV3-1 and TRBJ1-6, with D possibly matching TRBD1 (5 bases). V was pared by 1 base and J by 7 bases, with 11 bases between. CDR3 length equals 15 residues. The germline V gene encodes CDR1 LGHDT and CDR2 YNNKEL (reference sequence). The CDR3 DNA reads TGTGCCAGCAGCCAAGTAGCAGGGTCCAATTCACCCCTCCACTTT. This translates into CASSQVAGSNSPLHF.

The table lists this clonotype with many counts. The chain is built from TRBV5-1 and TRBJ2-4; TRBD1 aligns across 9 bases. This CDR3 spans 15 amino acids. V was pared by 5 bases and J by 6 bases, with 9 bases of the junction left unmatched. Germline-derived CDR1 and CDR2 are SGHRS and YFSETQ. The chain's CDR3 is CASRSPGTGTNIQYF. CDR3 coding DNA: TGCGCCAGCAGGTCGCCCGGGACAGGGACAAACATTCAGTACTTC.

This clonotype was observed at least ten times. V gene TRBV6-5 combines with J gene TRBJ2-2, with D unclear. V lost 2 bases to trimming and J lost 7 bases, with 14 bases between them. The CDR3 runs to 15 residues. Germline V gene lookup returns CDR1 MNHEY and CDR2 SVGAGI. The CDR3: CASSYVGSPGGELFF. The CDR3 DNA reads TGTGCCAGCAGTTACGTGGGATCCCCCGGCGGGGAGCTGTTTTTT.

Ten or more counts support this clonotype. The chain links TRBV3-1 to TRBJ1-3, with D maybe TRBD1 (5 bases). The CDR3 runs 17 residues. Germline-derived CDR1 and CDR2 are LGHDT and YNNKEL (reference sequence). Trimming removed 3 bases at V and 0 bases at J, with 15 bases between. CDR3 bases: TGTGCCAGCAGCCACCCTCCGGGACGGAACTCTGGAAACACCATATATTTT. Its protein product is CASSHPPGRNSGNTIYF.

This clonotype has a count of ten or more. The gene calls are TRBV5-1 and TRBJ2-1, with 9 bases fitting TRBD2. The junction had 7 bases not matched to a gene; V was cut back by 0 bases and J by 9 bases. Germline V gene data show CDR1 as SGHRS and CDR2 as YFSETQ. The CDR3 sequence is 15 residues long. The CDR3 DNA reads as TGCGCCAGCAGCTTGGTGGCTAGCGGGGCGACTGAGCAGTTCTTC. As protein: CASSLVASGATEQFF.

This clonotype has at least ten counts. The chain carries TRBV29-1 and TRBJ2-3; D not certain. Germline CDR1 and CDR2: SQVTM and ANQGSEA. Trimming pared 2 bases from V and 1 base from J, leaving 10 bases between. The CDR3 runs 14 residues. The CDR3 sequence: CSVEPGSGTDTQYF. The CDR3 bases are TGCAGCGTTGAACCGGGTTCTGGCACAGATACGCAGTATTTT.

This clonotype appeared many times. The CDR3 loop reads CSARRRGGLTDTQYF. The CDR3 coding sequence is TGCAGTGCTAGGCGGCGGGGGGGCCTAACAGATACGCAGTATTTT. The genes are TRBV20-1 and TRBJ2-3; 9 bases are shared with TRBD2. This CDR3 is built from 15 residues. CDR1 and CDR2 from the germline V gene are DFQATT and SNEGSKA (reference sequence). The ends lost 3 bases at V and 3 bases at J; junction bases unmatched: 7.

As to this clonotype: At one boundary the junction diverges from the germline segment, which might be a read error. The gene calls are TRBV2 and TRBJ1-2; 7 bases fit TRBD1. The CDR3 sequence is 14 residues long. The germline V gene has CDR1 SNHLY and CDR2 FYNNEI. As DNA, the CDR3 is TGTGCCAGCATTCCGAACATGGGACAGCATGGCTGCACCTTC. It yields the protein CASIPNMGQHGCTF.

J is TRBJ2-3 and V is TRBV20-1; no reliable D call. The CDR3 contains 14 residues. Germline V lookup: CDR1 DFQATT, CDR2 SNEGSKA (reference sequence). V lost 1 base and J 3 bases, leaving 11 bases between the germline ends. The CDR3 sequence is CSARVVAVTDTQYF. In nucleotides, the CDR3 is TGCAGTGCTAGAGTCGTGGCGGTGACAGATACGCAGTATTTT.

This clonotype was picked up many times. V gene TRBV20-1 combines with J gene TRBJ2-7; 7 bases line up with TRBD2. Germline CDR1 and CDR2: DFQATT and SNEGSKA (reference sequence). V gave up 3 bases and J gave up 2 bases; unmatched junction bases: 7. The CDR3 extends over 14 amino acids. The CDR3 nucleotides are TGCAGTGCTAGCCCAGCGGGACGAACCTACGAGCAGTACTTC. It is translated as CSASPAGRTYEQYF.

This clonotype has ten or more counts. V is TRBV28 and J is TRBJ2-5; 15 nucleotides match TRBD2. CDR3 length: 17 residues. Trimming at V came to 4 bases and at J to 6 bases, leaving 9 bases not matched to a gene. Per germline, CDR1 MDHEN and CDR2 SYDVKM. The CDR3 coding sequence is TGTGCCAGCAGTTCCGGACTAGCGGGAGGGCAAGTGAAGACCCAGTACTTC. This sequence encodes CASSSGLAGGQVKTQYF.

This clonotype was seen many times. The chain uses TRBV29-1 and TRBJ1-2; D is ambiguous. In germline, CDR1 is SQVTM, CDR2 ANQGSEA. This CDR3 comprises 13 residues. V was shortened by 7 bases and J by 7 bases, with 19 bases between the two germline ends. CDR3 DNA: TGCAGCGCCCGATTGTCGCTCTCGTTTGGCTACACCTTC. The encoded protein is CSARLSLSFGYTF.

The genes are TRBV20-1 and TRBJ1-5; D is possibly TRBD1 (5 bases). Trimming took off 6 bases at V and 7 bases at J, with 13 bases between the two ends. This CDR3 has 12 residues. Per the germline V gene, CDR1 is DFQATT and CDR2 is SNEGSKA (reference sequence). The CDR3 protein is CSASGGGQPQHF. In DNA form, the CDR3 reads TGCAGTGCGTCCGGGGGAGGGCAGCCCCAGCATTTT.

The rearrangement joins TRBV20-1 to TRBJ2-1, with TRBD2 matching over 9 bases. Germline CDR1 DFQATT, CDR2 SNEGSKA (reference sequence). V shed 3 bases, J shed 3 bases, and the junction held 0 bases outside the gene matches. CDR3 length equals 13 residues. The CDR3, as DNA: TGCAGTGCTAGGACTAGCGGCTACAATGAGCAGTTCTTC. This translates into CSARTSGYNEQFF.

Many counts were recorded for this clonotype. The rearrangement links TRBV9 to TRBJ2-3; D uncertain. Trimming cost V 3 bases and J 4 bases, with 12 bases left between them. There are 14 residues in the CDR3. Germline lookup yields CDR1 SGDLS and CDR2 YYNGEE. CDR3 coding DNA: TGTGCCAGCAGCGCTCAAGGGTTCCCAGATACGCAGTATTTT. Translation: CASSAQGFPDTQYF.

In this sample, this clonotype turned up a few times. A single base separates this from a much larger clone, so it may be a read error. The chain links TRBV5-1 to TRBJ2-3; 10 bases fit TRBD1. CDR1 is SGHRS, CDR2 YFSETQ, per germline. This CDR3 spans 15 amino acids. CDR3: CASSPGQGSTDMQYF. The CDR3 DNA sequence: TGCGCCAGCAGCCCGGGACAGGGGAGCACAGATATGCAGTATTTT.

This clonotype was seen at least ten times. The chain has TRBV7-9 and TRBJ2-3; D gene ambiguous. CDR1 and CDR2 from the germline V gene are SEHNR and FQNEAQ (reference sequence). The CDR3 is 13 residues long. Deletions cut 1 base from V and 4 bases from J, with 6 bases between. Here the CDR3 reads CASSLGHPDTQYF. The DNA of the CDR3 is TGTGCCAGCAGCTTAGGTCATCCAGATACGCAGTATTTT.